A single sample is the source of the 27 T cell receptor beta chains below, sequenced in a study of blood T cell repertoires in COVID-19. Profiled with immunoSEQ multiplex PCR; TCRdb holds only in-frame clones, not every one. The table records 200,000 to 250,000 clones, 80% to 90% of them present only once. Sequenced: PBMCs or T cells enriched from blood (not recorded which). Receptors originate from a woman in her thirties who had been exposed to COVID-19.

This chain joins TRBV6-6 and TRBJ1-1; D is possibly TRBD1 (6 bases). The CDR3 loop spans 15 amino acids. The germline V gene has CDR1 MNHNY and CDR2 SVGAGI (reference sequence). V was clipped by 6 bases and J by 1 base, with 15 bases between them. DNA for the CDR3: TGTGCCAGCAGGTATCCGGGACACCAGAACACTGAAGCTTTCTTT. As protein: CASRYPGHQNTEAFF.

V is TRBV9 and J is TRBJ2-2, with TRBD2 matching 9 bases. Trimming cost V 1 base and J 4 bases; bases outside gene matches: 5. Germline-derived CDR1 and CDR2 are SGDLS and YYNGEE. The CDR3 runs 16 residues. CDR3 residues: CASSVSGRPLTGELFF. The DNA for the CDR3 is TGTGCCAGCAGCGTAAGCGGGAGGCCACTCACCGGGGAGCTGTTTTTT.

The chain carries TRBV11-2 and TRBJ1-2; 8 positions agree with TRBD1. Germline CDR1 reads SGHAT; CDR2 reads FQNNGV. There are 16 residues in the CDR3. The J segment lost 1 base and the V segment lost 3 bases, leaving 7 bases of the junction unmatched. The CDR3 loop reads CASSLGQEIFNYGYTF. CDR3 nucleotides: TGTGCCAGCAGCTTGGGACAGGAGATATTTAACTATGGCTACACCTTC.

This sequence joins TRBV14 and TRBJ2-7; 10 positions match TRBD1. Germline V gene data show CDR1 as SGHDN and CDR2 as FVKESK. The CDR3 covers 14 residues. With V trimmed by 5 bases and J by 2 bases, 3 bases remained unmatched. CDR3 DNA: TGTGCCAGCAGCTACGGACAGGGGGCCTACGAGCAGTACTTC. It translates to CASSYGQGAYEQYF.

As for this clone: The same CDR3 also results from other DNA sequences found in this sample. CDR3 region: CASSIGRLNTEAFF. In DNA form, the CDR3 reads TGTGCCAGTAGTATTGGCAGGCTGAACACTGAAGCTTTCTTT. This chain links TRBV19 with TRBJ1-1; D is ambiguous. This CDR3 is built from 14 residues. Trimming left V 3 bases short and J 0 bases short, with 8 bases between. Germline V gives CDR1 LNHDA, CDR2 SQIVND (reference sequence).

This chain links TRBV5-1 with TRBJ2-1; 11 bases map to TRBD2. Germline V CDR1 and CDR2: SGHRS, YFSETQ. The length of the CDR3 is 14 residues. The V and J ends lost 4 bases and 6 bases, in that order; junction bases with no gene match: 3. This CDR3 is CASSPTSGSNEQFF. CDR3 DNA sequence: TGCGCCAGCAGCCCTACTAGCGGGAGCAATGAGCAGTTCTTC.

The V call is TRBV7-8, the J call TRBJ1-3; D is unclear. Trimming removed 5 bases at V and 0 bases at J, with 17 bases between. The germline V gene has CDR1 SGHVS and CDR2 FQNEAQ. The CDR3 contains 17 residues. This chain's CDR3 is CASSALPISSSGNTIYF. The CDR3 DNA reads as TGTGCCAGCAGCGCCCTCCCCATATCTAGCTCTGGAAACACCATATATTTT.

The rearrangement links TRBV6-1 to TRBJ1-1, with D tentatively TRBD1 (6 bases). This CDR3 spans 15 amino acids. Germline CDR1 reads MNHNS; CDR2 reads SASEGT. V shed 3 bases and J shed 1 base, with 12 bases lying between them. The CDR3 DNA sequence: TGTGCCAGCAGTGATCCGGGGGGCCGGAACACTGAAGCTTTCTTT. Protein sequence: CASSDPGGRNTEAFF.

This clone occurred once. The rearrangement joins TRBV12-3 or TRBV12-4 to TRBJ2-2, with D possibly matching TRBD2 (5 bases). The length of the CDR3 is 11 residues. V lost 7 bases and J lost 6, with 6 bases in between. The CDR3 is CASIGAGELFF. In DNA, the CDR3 is TGTGCCAGCATCGGGGCCGGGGAGCTGTTTTTT.

This chain links TRBV5-5 with TRBJ2-1; D is unclear. Deletions cut 0 bases from V and 0 bases from J, with 4 bases between. The CDR3 runs to 14 residues. Looked up from germline, CDR1 is SGHKS and CDR2 is YYEKEE (reference sequence). The CDR3 loop reads CASSLESSYNEQFF. The CDR3 DNA reads TGTGCCAGCAGCTTGGAGAGCTCCTACAATGAGCAGTTCTTC.

This chain links TRBV6-5 with TRBJ2-3; 10 bases align to TRBD1. This CDR3 spans 14 amino acids. The junction had 6 bases not matched to a gene; V was cut back by 9 bases and J by 3 bases. Germline CDR1 and CDR2: MNHEY and SVGAGI. This CDR3 is CASDRDRGTDTQYF. The CDR3 DNA follows: TGTGCCAGTGACCGGGACAGGGGTACAGATACGCAGTATTTT.

In this sample, this clone turned up a few times. V usage is TRBV19 and J usage is TRBJ2-3; 12 bases fit TRBD2. The CDR3 contains 16 residues. The germline V gene encodes CDR1 LNHDA and CDR2 SQIVND (reference sequence). V was clipped by 10 bases and J by 1 base; unmatched bases: 9. CDR3 nucleotide sequence: TGTGCCACTCAGCGACGACTAGCGGGAGGCACAGATACGCAGTATTTT. It translates to CATQRRLAGGTDTQYF.

This chain links TRBV7-7 with TRBJ1-2; weak D call: TRBD1 (6 bases). The CDR3 has 12 residues. Germline V lookup: CDR1 SSHAT, CDR2 FNYEAQ (reference sequence). Here the CDR3 reads CARGGEIYGYTF. The CDR3 DNA reads as TGTGCTAGGGGGGGGGAGATCTATGGCTACACCTTC. The whole variable domain, remainder taken from reference TRBV7-7 and TRBJ1-2, is GAGVSQSPRYKVTKRGQDVTLRCDPISSHATLYWYQQALGQGPEFLTYFNYEAQPDKSGLPSDRFSAERPEGSISTLTIQRTEQRDSAMYRCARGGEIYGYTFGSGTRLTVV.

This chain connects TRBV2 to TRBJ1-5, with D tentatively TRBD1 (5 bases). Trimming removed 3 bases at V and 3 bases at J, with 9 bases between. This CDR3 is built from 14 residues. CDR1 is SNHLY, CDR2 FYNNEI, per germline. CDR3 amino acids: CASSDLTVNQPQHF. DNA of the CDR3: TGTGCCAGCAGTGATCTGACAGTCAATCAGCCCCAGCATTTT.

The CDR3: CSVNPGTGVKETQYF. CDR3 coding DNA: TGCAGCGTAAACCCCGGGACAGGGGTTAAAGAGACCCAGTACTTC. The chain couples TRBV29-1 to TRBJ2-5, with TRBD1 identical over 10 bases. The CDR3 sequence is 15 residues long. V shed 6 bases, J shed 3 bases, and the junction held 10 bases outside the gene matches. Germline V gives CDR1 SQVTM, CDR2 ANQGSEA.

In this sample, this clone turned up many times. The chain recombines TRBV14 with TRBJ1-2; D is uncertain. Trimming pared 1 base from V and 4 bases from J, leaving 10 bases between. Per the germline V gene, CDR1 is SGHDN and CDR2 is FVKESK. There are 14 residues in the CDR3. CDR3 coding DNA: TGTGCCAGCAGCCAAGTAGGAGGGATCTATGGCTACACCTTC. Translated, it gives CASSQVGGIYGYTF.

CDR3 protein: CASRLGGWGQETQYF. The CDR3 nucleotides are TGTGCCAGCAGATTAGGGGGTTGGGGGCAAGAGACCCAGTACTTC. The rearrangement uses TRBV2 and TRBJ2-5; weak D call: TRBD1 (6 bases). From germline, CDR1 is SNHLY and CDR2 FYNNEI. The germline V and J ends were trimmed by 6 bases and 2 bases, with 16 bases remaining between them. The CDR3 consists of 15 residues.

The chain carries TRBV9 and TRBJ2-2; TRBD2 is a possible D gene (6 bases). CDR3 size: 16 residues. In germline, CDR1 is SGDLS, CDR2 YYNGEE. V was clipped by 0 bases and J by 1 base, with 10 bases between them. In DNA, the CDR3 is TGTGCCAGCAGCGTAGGCGGCGGGATGAACACCGGGGAGCTGTTTTTT. Its protein product is CASSVGGGMNTGELFF.

The rearrangement links TRBV10-1 to TRBJ2-3; the D gene is possibly TRBD2 (6 bases). Between the trimmed V and J ends, which lost 3 bases and 0 bases, there was a span of 13 bases. Germline CDR1 WNHNN, CDR2 SYGVQD (reference sequence). CDR3 length: 16 amino acids. The CDR3 sequence is CASSDSGSTSTDTQYF. Here the CDR3 DNA reads TGCGCCAGCAGTGACAGCGGGTCCACTAGCACAGATACGCAGTATTTT.

This chain connects TRBV27 to TRBJ2-3; D is possibly TRBD1 (6 bases). The CDR3 spans 13 residues. Per germline, CDR1 MNHEY and CDR2 SMNVEV (reference sequence). The ends were cut back, 5 bases at V and 12 bases at J, with 18 bases in the middle. This chain's CDR3 is CASSPPGRGYQYF. CDR3 in DNA: TGTGCCAGCAGTCCCCCAGGCAGGGGTTATCAGTATTTT.

The chain is built from TRBV4-1 and TRBJ2-7; a possible D gene is TRBD1 (6 bases). CDR3 length: 18 residues. Germline lookup yields CDR1 MGHRA and CDR2 YSYEKL. The V end was cut by 4 bases, the J end by 3 bases, with 25 bases between. CDR3 sequence reads: CASSLAPTADSRNYEQYF. The CDR3 DNA follows: TGCGCCAGCAGCCTCGCACCAACCGCGGACAGCCGAAACTACGAGCAGTACTTC.

The genes are TRBV24-1 and TRBJ2-1, with D unresolved. Germline V gives CDR1 KGHDR, CDR2 SFDVKD. Trimming shortened V by 5 bases and J by 9 bases, and 10 bases separated the two germline ends. The CDR3 contains 12 residues. Here the CDR3 DNA reads TGTGCCACCAGTGGCCTGGCTGCTGAGCAGTTCTTC. Translated: CATSGLAAEQFF.

The chain has TRBV19 and TRBJ2-7, with a weak D call TRBD2 (5 bases). Between the trimmed V and J ends, which lost 5 bases and 0 bases, there was a span of 11 bases. The germline gives CDR1 LNHDA, CDR2 SQIVND (reference sequence). CDR3 length: 14 residues. The CDR3 sequence: CASSWEFPSYEQYF. In nucleotides, the CDR3 is TGTGCCAGTAGTTGGGAGTTCCCCTCCTACGAGCAGTACTTC.

The sample holds one count of this clone. The rearrangement uses TRBV2 and TRBJ2-7, with TRBD2 matching 8 bases. V shed 7 bases, J shed 4 bases, and the junction held 24 bases outside the gene matches. The CDR3 has 19 residues. The germline V gene has CDR1 SNHLY and CDR2 FYNNEI. The CDR3, as DNA: TGTGCCAGCAAGTGGAGACACTTCAACCCGGGACTAGATGGGTACGAGCAGTACTTC. As protein: CASKWRHFNPGLDGYEQYF.

V is TRBV30 and J is TRBJ1-5; tentatively, D is TRBD1 (6 bases). Germline V gene data show CDR1 as GTSNPN and CDR2 as SVGIG (reference sequence). CDR3 length equals 17 residues. V was shortened by 0 bases and J by 3 bases, with 18 bases between the two germline ends. The CDR3 region has the DNA TGTGCCTGGAGTGTACGCTGGGTTAGGGGGTCCAATCAGCCCCAGCATTTT. Translated, it gives CAWSVRWVRGSNQPQHF.

J is TRBJ1-2 and V is TRBV2; TRBD1 matches 9 bases. Unmatched junction bases numbered 4, after V lost 11 bases and J lost 6 bases. The CDR3 covers 11 residues. Germline lookup yields CDR1 SNHLY and CDR2 FYNNEI. The CDR3 sequence is CAGGQGHGYTF. The CDR3 bases are TGTGCCGGGGGACAGGGACATGGCTACACCTTC.

V is TRBV5-6 and J is TRBJ2-5; 11 nucleotides line up with TRBD2. Germline loops: CDR1 SGHDT, CDR2 YYEEEE. Germline trimming cut 0 bases from V and 4 bases from J; bases unmatched to any gene: 2. This CDR3 has 15 residues. The chain's CDR3 is CASSLELAGVETQYF. In DNA form, the CDR3 reads TGTGCCAGCAGCTTGGAACTAGCGGGAGTAGAGACCCAGTACTTC.